The T cell receptor beta chain under discussion was sequenced for a study of long-term antiretroviral therapy in people with HIV. An immunoSEQ assay, version v3.0, was performed at survey level. Measured with immunoSEQ multiplex PCR; TCRdb has only the in-frame clones, and not every one. Among tens of thousands of clones, about 96% were seen once, and the ten largest hold less than 3.5%. The study's findings and limits: Information on adherence, resistance and therapy changes was unavailable. Spans of CDR3 length were tighter for HIV repertoires than for controls.

Trimming took off 10 bases at V and 2 bases at J, with 15 bases between the two ends. The length of the CDR3 is 13 residues. Germline lookup yields CDR1 ENHRY and CDR2 SYGVKD. Clinicians in the United States treated all participants with HIV. DNA was extracted from roughly 0.93-9.6 million thawed cryopreserved PBMC. A word on this clone: What it binds is unknown.

The J gene is TRBJ2-7, the V gene TRBV10-3; possibly TRBD2 for D (6 bases). The receptor was isolated from a woman between 45 and 65 years old with HIV. The sample was unsorted PBMCs, taken 3.7 years after starting antiretroviral therapy. CDR3 DNA: TGTGCCACGGAGGGACCGAAGACCTACGAGCAGTACTTC. Protein sequence: CATEGPKTYEQYF.